The present entry profiles one TCR beta chain with its context. Antigen: not known. This sample was taken from a study of cytomegalovirus exposure and HLA in healthy donors. The study's findings and limits: The finding came from a later analysis; first-cohort TCR clusters tended to co-occur in the roughly 110 validation repertoires. Reportedly, cytomegalovirus status was diagnosed with high sensitivity and specificity. The authors listed around 150 TCR beta chains as cytomegalovirus-associated.

The CDR3 consists of 13 residues. J gave up 8 bases and V 5 bases, and 7 bases lay outside the gene matches. The germline CDR1 and CDR2 sequences are SGHNT and YYREEE (reference sequence). The assay was immunoSEQ multiplex PCR, and TCRdb's table has in-frame clones only and misses some. Of about 250,000 clones in the sample, approximately 84% are singletons; the top ten hold 12%. This sequence was found in a man in his late teens or twenties in good health and CMV-seropositive. The sequenced sample was PBMCs. This chain connects TRBV5-4 to TRBJ2-1; 7 bases fit TRBD2. For the CDR3, the DNA is TGTGCCAGCAGTCGGGACTATGGCGATGAGCAGTTCTTC. Residues: CASSRDYGDEQFF. Complete variable domain (other parts from reference TRBV5-4 and TRBJ2-1): ETGVTQSPTHLIKTRGQQVTLRCSSQSGHNTVSWYQQALGQGPQFIFQYYREEENGRGNFPPRFSGLQFPNYSSELNVNALELDDSALYLCASSRDYGDEQFFGPGTRLTVL.